Presented here are 12 T cell receptor beta chains from one specimen sequenced in a study of breast tumors, draining lymph nodes, adjacent tissues. TCRdb passed the multiplex PCR reads through MiXCR, listing each CDR3 protein once. This table holds around 170,000 distinct CDR3 sequences, roughly a third found once. Samples came from axillary lymph nodes draining the breast cancer. The sample comprised axillary lymph node tissue. The receptors stem from a female donor with breast cancer. Some clones in this sample may be carry-over from other donors' samples.

There are a few counts of this clonotype. The genes are TRBV11-2 and TRBJ2-4, with 9 bases aligning to TRBD2. The V gene's germline CDR1 is SGHAT and CDR2 FQNNGV. The trim removed 1 base at V and 8 bases at J, leaving 6 bases unmatched. This CDR3 comprises 15 residues. CDR3 nucleotides: TGTGCCAGCAGCTTAGGTCCTAGCGGGGCTGACATTCAGTACTTC. Its protein is CASSLGPSGADIQYF.

The chain links TRBV12-3 or TRBV12-4 to TRBJ1-5, with unresolved D. Trimming pared 0 bases from V and 14 bases from J, leaving 8 bases between. The CDR3 is made up of 11 amino acids. The CDR3 here is CASSLAGYEHF. The CDR3 DNA reads as TGTGCCAGCAGTTTAGCGGGCTACGAGCATTTT.

This clonotype was observed many times. The rearrangement joins TRBV5-5 to TRBJ2-2; the D is unclear. The germline V gene has CDR1 SGHKS and CDR2 YYEKEE (reference sequence). The CDR3 has 14 residues. V shed 5 bases and J shed 2 bases, with 10 bases lying between them. The CDR3 DNA sequence: TGTGCCAGCAGTCGGCTATCCAACACCGGGGAGCTGTTTTTT. Translating gives CASSRLSNTGELFF.

There are many counts of this clonotype. V is TRBV11-3 and J is TRBJ1-4; D is perhaps TRBD1 (5 bases). CDR1 is SGHNT and CDR2 is YENEEA in the germline V gene. This CDR3 comprises 13 residues. V dropped 1 base and J dropped 13 bases, with 13 bases sitting between them. The CDR3 protein is CASSLGQGPPLFF. DNA of the CDR3: TGTGCCAGCAGCTTAGGGCAGGGCCCCCCACTGTTTTTT.

The chain employs TRBV25-1 and TRBJ2-7, with TRBD1 as a possible D gene (6 bases). Germline loops: CDR1 MGHDK, CDR2 SYGVNS. Trimming removed 5 bases at V and 0 bases at J, with 14 bases between. This CDR3 is built from 15 residues. This chain's CDR3 is CASSYAGVNSYEQYF. For the CDR3, the DNA is TGTGCCAGCAGTTACGCAGGGGTTAACTCCTACGAGCAGTACTTC.

There are many counts of this clonotype. V usage is TRBV20-1 and J usage is TRBJ2-1, with 9 positions matching TRBD2. Germline CDR1 reads DFQATT; CDR2 reads SNEGSKA (reference sequence). The V and J ends lost 6 bases and 7 bases, in that order; junction bases with no gene match: 10. This CDR3 is 14 amino acids long. The CDR3 loop is CSAMRGTSRNEQFF. CDR3 in DNA: TGCAGTGCCATGAGAGGGACTAGCAGGAATGAGCAGTTCTTC.

V usage is TRBV11-2 and J usage is TRBJ1-2; the D gene is possibly TRBD1 (5 bases). CDR3 length: 14 amino acids. V was pared by 0 bases and J by 3 bases, with 8 bases between. Looked up from germline, CDR1 is SGHAT and CDR2 is FQNNGV. The CDR3 reads CASSLEGTDYGYTF. Here the CDR3 DNA reads TGTGCCAGCAGCTTAGAAGGGACGGACTATGGCTACACCTTC.

In this sample, this clonotype turned up many times. The CDR3 sequence: CAWSVGGLGNTIYF. In nucleotides, the CDR3 is TGTGCCTGGAGTGTGGGAGGGTTAGGAAACACCATATATTTT. The chain carries TRBV30 and TRBJ1-3; D call uncertain. Trimming cost V 0 bases and J 4 bases, with 10 bases left between them. Germline V gene lookup returns CDR1 GTSNPN and CDR2 SVGIG (reference sequence). This CDR3 contains 14 residues.

Points on this clonotype: With a much larger clone just one base away, this may be a read error. The chain combines TRBV20-1 with TRBJ2-1, with a possible D match to TRBD2 (6 bases). With 0 bases removed from V and 6 bases from J, the gap between germline ends came to 15 bases. CDR3 size: 15 residues. Germline loops: CDR1 DFQATT, CDR2 SNEGSKA (reference sequence). CDR3 in DNA: TGCAGTGCTAGAGATGACCGGGAGAAATCCAATGAGCAGTTCTTC. It translates to CSARDDREKSNEQFF.

This clonotype occurred many times. The chain carries TRBV4-1 and TRBJ1-2; no firm D call. The length of the CDR3 is 12 residues. Germline-derived CDR1 and CDR2 are MGHRA and YSYEKL. Trimming took 0 bases from V and 4 from J, leaving 3 bases between them. CDR3 nucleotide sequence: TGCGCCAGCAGCCAAGAAAGCTATGGCTACACCTTC. Its translation: CASSQESYGYTF.

This clonotype was recorded many times. This chain uses TRBV5-1 with TRBJ2-3; D is undetermined. The V gene lost 0 bases and the J gene lost 3 bases, with 2 bases spanning the gap. Germline V lookup: CDR1 SGHRS, CDR2 YFSETQ. This CDR3 spans 12 amino acids. The CDR3 sequence is CASSLETDTQYF. CDR3 nucleotides: TGCGCCAGCAGCTTGGAAACAGATACGCAGTATTTT.

With respect to this clonotype: With a much larger clone just one base away, this may be a read error. The V and J genes are TRBV10-2 and TRBJ2-1; possible D gene TRBD1, 7 bases. The CDR3 covers 15 residues. Germline CDR1 WSHSY, CDR2 SAAADI. Written as DNA, the CDR3 is TGTGCCAGCAGTCGACGGGGGAGAGGGGGCGATGAGCAGTTCTTC. It translates to CASSRRGRGGDEQFF.